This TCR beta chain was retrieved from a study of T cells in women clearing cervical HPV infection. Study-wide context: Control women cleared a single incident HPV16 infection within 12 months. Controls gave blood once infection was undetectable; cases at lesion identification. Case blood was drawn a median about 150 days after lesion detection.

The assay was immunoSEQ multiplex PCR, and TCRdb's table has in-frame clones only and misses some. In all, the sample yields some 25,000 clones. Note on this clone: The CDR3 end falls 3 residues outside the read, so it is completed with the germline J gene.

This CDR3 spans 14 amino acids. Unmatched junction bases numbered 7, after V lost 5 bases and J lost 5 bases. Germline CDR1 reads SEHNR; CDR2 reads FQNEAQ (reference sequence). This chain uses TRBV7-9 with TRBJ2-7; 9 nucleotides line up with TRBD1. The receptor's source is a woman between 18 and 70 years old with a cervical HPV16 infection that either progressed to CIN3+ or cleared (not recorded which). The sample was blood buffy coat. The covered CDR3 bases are TGTGCCAGCAGCCTGGACAGGGGAGGCAACGAG. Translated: CASSLDRGGNE. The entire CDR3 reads CASSLDRGGNEQYF.